The clone carrying this T cell receptor (beta chain) was seen only a few times. Its antigen is still unknown. The time point was: persistent/refractory GD, antithyroid drugs over 5 years with positive TRAb. Researchers made the TCR library from RNA that was extracted from PBMCs. This sample is part of a study of regulatory T cells in long-lasting Graves disease. The study's findings and limits: Comparison showed that persistent patients shared more public clonotypes (under 3,000) than new patients (about 970). With persistent disease, TRBV28, TRBJ1-2 and TRBJ2-5 were the favored segments. Patients whose Graves' disease persisted exhibited lower TCR diversity than those newly diagnosed.

CDR1 ENHRY and CDR2 SYGVKD come from the germline V gene. V shed 0 bases, J shed 5 bases, and the junction held 14 bases outside the gene matches. This CDR3 region has 18 residues. Assembly of TCR beta libraries relied on iRepertoire HTBI primers together with Arm-PCR of CDR3 regions. TCRdb redid the calling of the multiplex PCR reads with MiXCR, one entry per CDR3 protein. Among fewer than 550,000 distinct CDR3 sequences listed, 20% to 25% were seen once. The sequence was obtained from a female donor with Graves disease. The gene calls are TRBV10-3 and TRBJ2-5; 8 bases are shared with TRBD2. The sample consisted of peripheral blood mononuclear cells (PBMCs), taken when the disease was refractory, from a patient treated with antithyroid drugs. The CDR3 nucleotides are TGTGCCATCAGTGAGTCGTGGGGAGCGGGAGAGGCCATGGAGACCCAGTACTTC. It yields the protein CAISESWGAGEAMETQYF.